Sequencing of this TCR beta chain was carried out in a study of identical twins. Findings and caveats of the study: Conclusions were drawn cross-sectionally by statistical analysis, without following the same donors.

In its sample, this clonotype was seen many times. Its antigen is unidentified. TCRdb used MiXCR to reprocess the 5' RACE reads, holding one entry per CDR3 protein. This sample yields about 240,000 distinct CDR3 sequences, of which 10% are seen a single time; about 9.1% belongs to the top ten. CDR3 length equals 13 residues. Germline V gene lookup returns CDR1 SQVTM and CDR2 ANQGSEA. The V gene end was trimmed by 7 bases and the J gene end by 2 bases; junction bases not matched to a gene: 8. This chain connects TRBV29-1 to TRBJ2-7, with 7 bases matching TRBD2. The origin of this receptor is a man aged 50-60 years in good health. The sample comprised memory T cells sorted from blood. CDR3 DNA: TGCAGCGGGGGGGGGACGGAAACCTACGAGCAGTACTTC. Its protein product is CSGGGTETYEQYF.